This entry describes one TCR beta chain. CDR3 length equals 13 residues. In germline, CDR1 is LGHDT, CDR2 YNNKEL (reference sequence). The V gene lost 0 bases and the J gene lost 13 bases, with 12 bases spanning the gap. The data derive from a study of CD8 T cells in Susac syndrome. CD8+ and CD4+ T cells were negatively isolated; TEMRA cells were FACS-enriched. When the RNA was reverse transcribed, random hexamers were used with an input of roughly 0.45 to 1 ug. Each CDR3 protein is one row after TCRdb ran MiXCR on the immunoSEQ multiplex PCR reads. The data contain some 190,000 distinct CDR3 sequences, approximately 94% of them singletons.

The sequence was collected from a human donor with multiple sclerosis. The V call is TRBV3-1, the J call TRBJ2-2; no reliable D call. The material sequenced was CD4+ T cells from PBMCs. This CDR3 is CASSQDFAKMLFF. The CDR3, as DNA: TGTGCCAGCAGCCAAGATTTCGCGAAGATGCTGTTTTTT.